This is a list of T cell receptor beta chains from one sample in a study of blood T cell repertoires in COVID-19. Repertoires were generated with immunoSEQ multiplex PCR, while TCRdb's copy carries only in-frame clones and drops some. The sample has over 200,000 clones; around 82% are singletons. Input material: peripheral blood. These receptors all come from a man older than 75 with acute or convalescent COVID-19. Each CDR3 is given with its conserved first and last residue. The D gene is left open where the match is weak. Rows may omit the clone size; those that give it use once, few, many or a size class.

TRBD2 TRBJ2-3 TRBV27 NA CASRDSGTSGMIDTQYF TGTGCCAGCAGGGATTCCGGGACTAGCGGGATGATAGATACGCAGTATTTT
TRBD1 TRBJ1-5 TRBV10-3 NA CAISEGTEYSNQPQHF TGTGCCATCAGTGAGGGGACAGAATATAGCAATCAGCCCCAGCATTTT
TRBD1 TRBJ1-2 TRBV3-1/TRBV3-2 few CASSQGQGSRYTF TGTGCCAGCAGCCAAGGACAGGGAAGTCGCTACACCTTC
TRBD2 TRBJ2-7 TRBV5-1 NA CASSLGGGTDEQYF TGCGCCAGCAGCTTAGGCGGGGGAACCGACGAGCAGTACTTC
TRBD1 TRBJ1-2 TRBV14 many CASSLTQGWNYGYTF TGTGCCAGCAGCCTCACACAGGGGTGGAACTATGGCTACACCTTC
NA TRBJ2-7 TRBV7-2 NA CASSIGVTYEQYF TGTGCCAGCAGCATCGGAGTAACCTACGAGCAGTACTTC
TRBD2 TRBJ2-5 TRBV3-1/TRBV3-2 NA CASGLAGGAGAQYF TGTGCCAGCGGACTAGCGGGAGGCGCTGGGGCCCAGTACTTC
NA TRBJ2-1 TRBV5-4 NA CASSVPGLGGNEQFF TGTGCCAGCAGCGTACCGGGCCTGGGGGGCAATGAGCAGTTCTTC
TRBD1 TRBJ1-6 TRBV6-5 NA CASTAGTAYNSPLHF TGTGCCAGCACCGCAGGGACAGCATATAATTCACCCCTCCACTTT
NA TRBJ1-1 TRBV3-1/TRBV3-2 NA CASSQMSAGMEAFF TGTGCCAGCAGCCAAATGTCAGCGGGTATGGAAGCTTTCTTT
NA TRBJ2-1 TRBV5-6 NA CASSKWEIGYNEQFF TGTGCCAGCAGCAAATGGGAGATCGGCTACAATGAGCAGTTCTTC
TRBD2 TRBJ2-7 TRBV27 NA CASSLSQLAFYEQYF TGTGCCAGCAGTTTATCACAACTAGCGTTTTACGAGCAGTACTTC
NA TRBJ2-3 TRBV24-1 few CATRDKDTDTQYF TGTGCCACCAGGGACAAAGACACAGATACGCAGTATTTT
TRBD1 TRBJ2-1 TRBV7-2 NA CASSRTRDRGDEQFF TGTGCCAGCAGCAGGACTCGGGACAGGGGCGATGAGCAGTTCTTC
NA TRBJ1-5 TRBV5-1 few CASRPRGSNQPQHF TGCGCCAGCAGGCCTAGGGGGAGCAATCAGCCCCAGCATTTT
TRBD2 TRBJ2-5 TRBV5-1 NA CASSLTSGGLGKETQYF TGCGCCAGCAGCTTAACTAGCGGGGGATTAGGAAAAGAGACCCAGTACTTC